This T cell receptor beta chain stems from a study of blood T cell repertoires in COVID-19. Study as a whole: Acute and convalescent COVID-19 specimens originated in the United States, Italy and Spain. PBMCs, B-cell-depleted T cells, or T cells were the source of the cDNA or gDNA that made up the material.

Germline V gives CDR1 SQVTM, CDR2 ANQGSEA. This CDR3 spans 13 amino acids. The J segment lost 4 bases and the V segment lost 2 bases, leaving 1 base of the junction unmatched. Sequencing was performed with immunoSEQ multiplex PCR; in TCRdb, only in-frame clones are kept and a portion is missing. The sample holds about 140,000 clones; approximately 80% are singletons and the top ten take approximately 1.8%. Within the 2 weeks before study entry, each person in the exposed group met a COVID-19 case. The chain employs TRBV29-1 and TRBJ1-2, with TRBD1 matching over 10 bases. Material: PBMCs or T cells enriched from blood (not recorded which). This clonotype originated in a woman aged 18-29 years who had been exposed to COVID-19. CDR3 nucleotides: TGCAGCGTTGAAAGGACAGGGGGCTATGGCTACACCTTC. Translation gives CSVERTGGYGYTF.